The 9 T cell receptor beta chains below all came from one sample that was sequenced in a study of shared clonotypes between healthy human individuals (dated by TCRdb to 2018 to 2020). CD8 naive samples were obtained by positive selection for CCR7 among CD45RO-negative cells, yielding a CD45RA+CCR7+ population from which TemRA cells were excluded. Library method: the immunoSEQ multiplex PCR assay. Held by TCRdb, this immuneACCESS table contains in-frame sequences only and omits some clones. Under half of the omission traces to an unresolved V gene where checked; the cause of the rest is unknown. Recorded for this sample are 1.5 million to 2.5 million clones; about 95% of them occurred a single time. The ten largest clones capture around 1.2% of the sample. The sequenced material came from naive CD8+ T cells sorted from blood. Explained via the paper, the cell subset or site label denotes: CD45RA+CCR7+. These receptors came from a man between 18 and 35 years old in good health.

This clone was seen more than once but under ten times. Other nucleotide sequences from this sample produce the same CDR3. The chain carries TRBV29-1 and TRBJ1-1; D is uncertain. In germline, CDR1 is SQVTM, CDR2 ANQGSEA. Trimming stripped 3 bases from V and 6 bases from J, with 5 bases between. The CDR3 runs to 10 residues. The CDR3 reads CSVEVSEAFF. Written as DNA, the CDR3 is TGCAGCGTTGAGGTTTCTGAAGCTTTCTTT.

This chain links TRBV28 with TRBJ2-5; TRBD2 matches 11 bases. CDR3 length: 17 amino acids. The germline V gene encodes CDR1 MDHEN and CDR2 SYDVKM. The V and J ends lost 4 bases and 4 bases, in that order; junction bases with no gene match: 11. The CDR3, as DNA: TGTGCCAGCAGTTCCCCCCAACTAGCGGGGGCGGGAGAGACCCAGTACTTC. This gives the protein CASSSPQLAGAGETQYF.

The chain recombines TRBV29-1 with TRBJ2-2; TRBD1 matches 9 bases. This CDR3 has 14 residues. The V segment lost 4 bases and the J segment 7 bases; nucleotides outside the gene matches: 7. Per the germline V gene, CDR1 is SQVTM and CDR2 is ANQGSEA. The DNA of the CDR3 is TGCAGCGTTGTTGGGACAGGGAGTTTCGGGGAGCTGTTTTTT. It codes for CSVVGTGSFGELFF.

This chain joins TRBV2 and TRBJ2-3; the D gene is possibly TRBD2 (6 bases). Germline-derived CDR1 and CDR2 are SNHLY and FYNNEI. V was shortened by 7 bases and J by 4 bases, with 12 bases between the two germline ends. The CDR3 spans 13 residues. CDR3 nucleotides: TGTGCCAGCACCGGGGCGGGGTCAGATACGCAGTATTTT. This encodes CASTGAGSDTQYF.

J is TRBJ1-1 and V is TRBV19, with 7 positions matching TRBD1. CDR3 length: 17 residues. Germline lookup yields CDR1 LNHDA and CDR2 SQIVND (reference sequence). The V gene end was trimmed by 5 bases and the J gene end by 1 base; junction bases not matched to a gene: 13. The DNA of the CDR3 is TGTGCCAGTAGTGCCCCCCCGGGGACAGCTTGGAACACTGAAGCTTTCTTT. It specifies CASSAPPGTAWNTEAFF.

V gene TRBV6-6 combines with J gene TRBJ1-2, with D perhaps matching TRBD1 (6 bases). This CDR3 has 11 residues. Between the trimmed V and J ends, which lost 6 bases and 8 bases, there was a span of 10 bases. Germline-derived CDR1 and CDR2 are MNHNY and SVGAGI (reference sequence). CDR3 nucleotides: TGTGCCAGCAGCTCAGGGGAAGGCTACACCTTC. It translates to CASSSGEGYTF.

The V and J genes are TRBV10-3 and TRBJ2-6, with D perhaps matching TRBD1 or TRBD2 (5 bases each). With 6 bases removed from V and 0 bases from J, the gap between germline ends came to 9 bases. The germline V gene has CDR1 ENHRY and CDR2 SYGVKD. This CDR3 comprises 15 residues. DNA of the CDR3: TGTGCCATCAGCCCCGGGACCTCTGGGGCCAACGTCCTGACTTTC. Translation: CAISPGTSGANVLTF.

This sequence joins TRBV28 and TRBJ1-2; 12 bases map to TRBD1. Trimming took 7 bases from V and 7 from J; bases not matched to a gene: 16. Germline lookup yields CDR1 MDHEN and CDR2 SYDVKM. The CDR3 runs to 17 residues. This chain's CDR3 is CASTLVAPGQGAFGYTF. The CDR3 nucleotides read TGTGCCAGCACCCTTGTGGCCCCGGGACAGGGGGCTTTTGGCTACACCTTC.

This chain connects TRBV4-1 to TRBJ1-1; tentative D call: TRBD1 (5 bases). CDR1 MGHRA and CDR2 YSYEKL come from the germline V gene. Trimming took off 7 bases at V and 3 bases at J, with 18 bases between the two ends. The CDR3 runs 15 residues. CDR3 amino acids: CASKRLGEKDTEAFF. The DNA for the CDR3 is TGCGCCAGCAAAAGATTAGGGGAAAAGGACACTGAAGCTTTCTTT.